These 2 T cell receptor beta chains originate from one sample sequenced in a study of T cell responses to AZD1222 COVID-19 vaccine. The table came from immunoSEQ multiplex PCR; TCRdb's copy has only in-frame clones and leaves some out. The sample lists 130,000 or so clones, about 85% occurring once. Sequencing was performed on peripheral blood, taken 28 days after the second AZD1222 dose. The receptors were sampled from an adult who received the AZD1222 COVID-19 vaccine.

This clone was recorded once. The chain uses TRBV11-2 and TRBJ2-7; D is perhaps TRBD1 or TRBD2 (5 bases each). CDR1 and CDR2 from the germline V gene are SGHAT and FQNNGV. CDR3 size: 16 residues. Deletions cut 2 bases from V and 5 bases from J, with 19 bases between. In DNA form, the CDR3 reads TGTGCCAGCAGCTTATATCGGGGTGCAGGGAGCCACGAGCAGTACTTC. The encoded protein is CASSLYRGAGSHEQYF.

This chain uses TRBV27 with TRBJ1-1, with D hard to call. Germline CDR1 and CDR2: MNHEY and SMNVEV (reference sequence). Trimming took 6 bases from V and 2 from J, leaving 13 bases between them. The length of the CDR3 is 14 residues. The CDR3, as DNA: TGTGCCAGCAGGAGGGCTTGGTCAAACACTGAAGCTTTCTTT. Translating gives CASRRAWSNTEAFF.